This section outlines one T cell receptor (beta chain) sequence together with its context. The table lists this clone with a count of one. No antigen is known for it. No base qualities exist here, and no much larger clone lies one base off it. For CDR1 and CDR2, the germline V gene lists MGHRA and YSYEKL. Between the V and J ends, shortened by 1 base and 0 bases respectively, the junction contains 13 bases. CDR3 length: 17 amino acids, cysteine to phenylalanine. Solely the CDR3 DNA is kept, with 51 bases framed from the first base. The data belong to a study of blood T cell repertoires in COVID-19 (dated by TCRdb to 2020 to 2021). Some background on the complete study: The collaborator samples originated in the United States, Italy and Spain and spanned the acute and convalescent phases of COVID-19. The material from the prospective study consisted of cDNA or gDNA derived from T cells, B-cell-depleted T cells, or PBMCs. Subjects who had been exposed to COVID-19, were actively infected with it, or had recovered from it provided the deeply sampled blood TCRbeta repertoires that made up the dataset. The repertoires were released in a freely available public database meant as a resource for research on the immune response to SARS-CoV-2. Samples came from the ongoing ImmuneRACE study (first 160 participants) plus 1,254 subjects from 6 global collaborators. Sample metadata almost always included a de-identified subject ID, COVID-19 status, age in years and sex. Where HLA class I and class II types were available, the types were taken from metadata supplied by the sample provider, not from assay-based typing. General study outcomes and caveats: Clinical and demographic metadata were provided uncurated, with the amount varying by source and participant.

The collaborating institutions used their own protocols to collect whole blood in K2EDTA tubes. For TCRbeta analysis, collaborator samples were shipped as frozen whole blood, as isolated PBMCs, or as DNA extracted from either sample type. TCRbeta CDR3 regions were amplified from genomic DNA by means of the immunoSEQ Assay, a bias-controlled multiplex PCR. In the source study's methods: Nucleated cell counts per sample were estimated from amplification of reference gene primers within the assay. Sequence reads were collapsed and filtered to measure the absolute abundance of every unique TCRbeta CDR3 rearrangement. For each sample, productive Simpson clonality was calculated as the square root of Simpson's diversity index over productive rearrangements. The table was pulled from immuneACCESS by TCRdb, which kept in-frame rearrangements only. Such tables lose some clones; where checked, under half of the loss comes from unresolved V genes, and the rest has no known cause. That table supplies the V and J calls and clone size; D and trimming were determined from the DNA. The sample table records over 85,000 clones; about 87% of these occur just once. The ten largest clones take up 15% of the sample.

Sequencing input: peripheral blood. This receptor chain uses TRBV4-1 and TRBJ1-3; matching of 5 bases hints at TRBD1 as the D gene. This sequence was found in a human donor in a cohort sampled during active COVID-19. In nucleotide form, the sequence is TGCGCCAGCAGCCAAGGGCGGGGGGGTCTCTCTGGAAACACCATATATTTT. It specifies CASSQGRGGLSGNTIYF.